The rows below give T cell receptor beta chains drawn from one sample of a study of shared clonotypes between healthy human individuals. The repertoire was sequenced with immunoSEQ multiplex PCR; TCRdb's copy has only in-frame clones and lacks some. Among under 1,900,000 clones listed, about 98.5% were seen once. Sequenced: naive CD4+ T cells sorted from blood. The receptors come from a man under 40 in good health. Each CDR3 is given with its conserved first and last residue. D genes are given only for firm matches. Only some rows state a clone size, as once, few, many or a class for expanded clones.

j_call clone_size v_call d_call cdr3_aa cdr3_nt
TRBJ2-5 NA TRBV5-1 NA CASSPAGFETQYF TGCGCCAGCAGCCCTGCTGGTTTTGAGACCCAGTACTTC
TRBJ2-1 NA TRBV18 TRBD2 CASSPLGLAGSNEQFF TGTGCCAGCTCACCTCTCGGACTAGCGGGTTCCAATGAGCAGTTCTTC
TRBJ1-1 NA TRBV2 NA CASSGRASSNTEAFF TGTGCCAGCAGTGGGCGAGCTAGCTCGAACACTGAAGCTTTCTTT
TRBJ2-1 NA TRBV5-1 TRBD1 CASSLGGQQNEQFF TGCGCCAGCAGCTTGGGGGGACAGCAGAATGAGCAGTTCTTC
TRBJ2-7 NA TRBV7-2 TRBD1 CASSPGTGRTVYEQYF TGTGCCAGCAGCCCCGGGACAGGGAGAACGGTCTACGAGCAGTACTTC
TRBJ2-3 NA TRBV29-1 TRBD1 CSVEKGAQVSYTDTTQYF TGCAGCGTTGAAAAGGGGGCACAGGTATCGTACACAGATACTACGCAGTATTTT
TRBJ1-4 NA TRBV18 NA CASSPDGGGRGEKLFF TGTGCCAGCTCACCCGACGGCGGGGGAAGAGGTGAAAAACTGTTTTTT
TRBJ1-2 NA TRBV28 NA CASSSDRNYGYTF TGTGCCAGCAGCTCGGACAGAAACTATGGCTACACCTTC
TRBJ2-3 NA TRBV30 TRBD2 CAWSGLAGRPLETDTQYF TGTGCCTGGAGTGGGCTAGCGGGACGCCCCCTTGAAACAGATACGCAGTATTTT
TRBJ2-6 NA TRBV4-3 NA CASSPNTGTYGANVLTF TGCGCCAGCAGCCCTAACACCGGGACTTATGGGGCCAACGTCCTGACTTTC
TRBJ2-7 NA TRBV28 NA CASSSTYEQYF TGTGCCAGCAGTTCAACGTACGAGCAGTACTTC
TRBJ2-3 NA TRBV25-1 NA CASSFAGNPTDTQYF TGTGCCAGCAGTTTTGCCGGTAACCCCACAGATACGCAGTATTTT
TRBJ2-7 NA TRBV30 TRBD1 CAWSGRGQGEQYF TGTGCCTGGAGTGGCAGGGGGCAGGGCGAGCAGTACTTC
TRBJ2-1 NA TRBV6-1 NA CASSEVQRSSYNEQFF TGTGCCAGCAGTGAAGTACAGAGAAGCTCCTACAATGAGCAGTTCTTC
TRBJ2-2 NA TRBV7-9 NA CASSLASAGPPNTGELFF TGTGCCAGCAGCTTAGCGTCGGCAGGGCCCCCGAACACCGGGGAGCTGTTTTTT
TRBJ1-5 once TRBV30 NA CAWSVSPQRGNQPQHF TGTGCCTGGAGTGTAAGTCCCCAACGGGGCAATCAGCCCCAGCATTTT
TRBJ2-1 NA TRBV7-7 NA CASSLALGTEQFF TGTGCTAGCAGCTTAGCGCTAGGGACGGAGCAGTTCTTC
TRBJ1-5 NA TRBV29-1 TRBD1 CSVGTGNQPQHF TGCAGCGTGGGGACAGGCAATCAGCCCCAGCATTTT
TRBJ2-7 NA TRBV5-1 TRBD2 CASSSGTSGPRSYEQYF TGCGCCAGCAGCTCCGGGACTAGCGGGCCGCGGTCCTACGAGCAGTACTTC
TRBJ1-5 NA TRBV6-1 NA CASSDRDNNQPQHF TGTGCCAGCAGTGACAGGGACAACAATCAGCCCCAGCATTTT
TRBJ2-1 NA TRBV15 TRBD2 CATSRGPSGRANEQFF TGTGCCACCAGCAGGGGACCTAGCGGGAGGGCGAATGAGCAGTTCTTC
TRBJ2-6 NA TRBV27 NA CASSRAGVSGANVLTF TGTGCCAGCAGTCGCGCCGGGGTCTCTGGGGCCAACGTCCTGACTTTC
TRBJ2-1 NA TRBV28 NA CASTLGGVGNEQFF TGTGCCAGCACCCTTGGGGGCGTGGGGAATGAGCAGTTCTTC
TRBJ2-3 once TRBV10-1 TRBD2 CASKPTGTTTDTQYF TGCGCCAGCAAACCAACCGGGACTACCACAGATACGCAGTATTTT
TRBJ1-5 once TRBV5-3 NA CARACPGLNQPQHF TGTGCCAGAGCATGTCCCGGTCTAAATCAGCCCCAGCATTTT
TRBJ2-5 NA TRBV9 NA CASSVTGSEETQYF TGTGCCAGCAGCGTCACGGGGTCCGAAGAGACCCAGTACTTC
TRBJ2-3 NA TRBV29-1 TRBD2 CSVKNPLAGEFRDTDTQYF TGCAGCGTTAAAAACCCTCTAGCGGGAGAGTTTAGGGACACAGATACGCAGTATTTT
TRBJ2-1 NA TRBV30 TRBD2 CAWTAGVYNEQFF TGTGCCTGGACAGCGGGAGTATACAATGAGCAGTTCTTC
TRBJ2-3 NA TRBV30 NA CAWNRHGSSTDTQYF TGTGCCTGGAACCGACACGGCTCTAGCACAGATACGCAGTATTTT
TRBJ2-3 once TRBV15 NA CATSGQPRTDTQYF TGTGCCACCAGCGGACAGCCCCGCACAGATACGCAGTATTTT
TRBJ2-7 NA TRBV19 TRBD2 CASSRDYHYEQYF TGTGCCAGTTCCCGGGACTACCACTACGAGCAGTACTTC
TRBJ1-1 once TRBV5-6 NA CASSSPGRNTEAFF TGTGCCAGCAGCTCTCCGGGACGTAACACTGAAGCTTTCTTT
TRBJ2-2 NA TRBV11-2 NA CASSFRWDTGELFF TGTGCCAGCAGCTTTCGTTGGGACACCGGGGAGCTGTTTTTT
TRBJ2-1 NA TRBV4-2 TRBD2 CASSQTGTSGSVSNEQFF TGTGCCAGCAGCCAAACCGGGACTAGCGGGAGTGTGAGCAATGAGCAGTTCTTC
TRBJ2-3 NA TRBV18 NA CASSPQEGSGILEDTQYF TGTGCCAGCTCACCACAGGAGGGGTCGGGGATTTTAGAGGATACGCAGTATTTT
TRBJ1-4 NA TRBV28 TRBD1 CASTKQGLEKLFF TGTGCCAGCACCAAACAGGGGCTTGAAAAACTGTTTTTT